This entry describes one TCR beta chain. As yet, its antigen is unknown. The table came from immunoSEQ multiplex PCR; TCRdb's copy has only in-frame clones and leaves some out. The table has 60,000 or so clones, 75% to 90% seen once; the top ten hold 2% to 3%. This entry comes from a study of lymphopenia after photon versus proton radiotherapy. Study-wide results and limits: After lymphocyte nadir, photon-treated repertoires showed oligoclonal expansion, especially CD8+ Temra.

Trimming removed 1 base at V and 4 bases at J, with 8 bases between. The CDR3 covers 13 residues. Germline CDR1 reads SGHNT; CDR2 reads YYREEE (reference sequence). The receptor was isolated from a man aged 35 to 55 with gastric cancer. The rearrangement links TRBV5-4 to TRBJ1-2; no reliable D call. The sequences come from peripheral blood, collected from a patient treated with photon-based radiotherapy. CDR3 region: CASSLTGSYGYTF. The CDR3 bases are TGTGCCAGCAGCTTGACCGGGAGCTATGGCTACACCTTC.